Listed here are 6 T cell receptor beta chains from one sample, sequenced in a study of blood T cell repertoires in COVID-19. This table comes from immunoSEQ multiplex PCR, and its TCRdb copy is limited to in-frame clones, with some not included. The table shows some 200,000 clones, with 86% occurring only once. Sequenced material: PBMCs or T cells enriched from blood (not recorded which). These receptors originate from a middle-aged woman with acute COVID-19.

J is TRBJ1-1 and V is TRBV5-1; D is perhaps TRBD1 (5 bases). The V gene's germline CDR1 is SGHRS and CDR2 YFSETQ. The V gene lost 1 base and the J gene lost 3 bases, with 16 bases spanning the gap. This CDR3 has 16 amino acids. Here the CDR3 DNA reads TGCGCCAGCAGCTTGAACGTTCGGGGGTTCGACACTGAAGCTTTCTTT. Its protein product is CASSLNVRGFDTEAFF.

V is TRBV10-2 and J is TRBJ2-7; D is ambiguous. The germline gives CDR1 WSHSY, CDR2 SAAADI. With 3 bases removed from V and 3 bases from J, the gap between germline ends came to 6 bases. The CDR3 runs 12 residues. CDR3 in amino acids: CASSDRNYEQYV. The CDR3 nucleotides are TGCGCCAGCAGTGACAGGAACTACGAGCAGTACGTC.

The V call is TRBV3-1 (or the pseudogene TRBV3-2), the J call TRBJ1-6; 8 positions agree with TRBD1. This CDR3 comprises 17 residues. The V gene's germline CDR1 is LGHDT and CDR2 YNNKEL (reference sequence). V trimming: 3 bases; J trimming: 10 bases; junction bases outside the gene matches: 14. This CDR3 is CASSQEIFDRGRSPLHF. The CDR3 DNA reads TGTGCCAGCAGCCAGGAAATATTCGACAGGGGTCGGTCACCCCTCCACTTT.

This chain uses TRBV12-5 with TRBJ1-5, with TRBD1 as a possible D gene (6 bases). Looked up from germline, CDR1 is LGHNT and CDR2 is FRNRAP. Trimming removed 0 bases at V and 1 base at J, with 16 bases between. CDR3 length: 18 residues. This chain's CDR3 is CASGLVQRGAGSNQPQHF. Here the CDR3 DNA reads TGTGCTAGTGGTTTGGTACAACGGGGGGCCGGGAGCAATCAGCCCCAGCATTTT.

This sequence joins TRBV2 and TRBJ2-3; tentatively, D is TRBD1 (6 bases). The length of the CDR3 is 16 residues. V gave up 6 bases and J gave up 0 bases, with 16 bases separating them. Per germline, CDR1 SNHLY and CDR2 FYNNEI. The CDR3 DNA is TGTGCCAGCAGGCAAGGGACATACACAAGCACAGATACGCAGTATTTT. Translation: CASRQGTYTSTDTQYF.

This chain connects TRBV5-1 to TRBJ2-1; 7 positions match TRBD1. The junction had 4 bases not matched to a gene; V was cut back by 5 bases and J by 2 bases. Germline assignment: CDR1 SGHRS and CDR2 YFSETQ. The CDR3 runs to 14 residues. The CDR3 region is CASRVGQTYNEQFF. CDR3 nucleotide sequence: TGCGCCAGCAGAGTGGGACAGACCTACAATGAGCAGTTCTTC.